The clone carrying this T cell receptor (beta chain) was detected once. Antigen unknown. Germline V lookup: CDR1 GTSNPN, CDR2 SVGIG (reference sequence). The CDR3 is made up of 13 amino acids. The V and J ends lost 4 bases and 3 bases, in that order; junction bases with no gene match: 3. The sample originates from a study of shared clonotypes between healthy human individuals. Study results and limitations: Around 5% was the fraction of naive CD4 clonotypes found shared across a handful of donors. Even with large depth, rarefaction showed that sorted-subset sequencing was incomplete.

Each sample came from a Caucasian adult donor living in Nashville, Tennessee. Every subset had its genomic DNA shared out evenly among several immunoSEQ plates. The protocol was immunoSEQ multiplex PCR, while the TCRdb copy is restricted to in-frame clones and leaves out a portion. This sample has fewer than 1.6 million clones, with roughly 98.5% found just once. The V call is TRBV30, the J call TRBJ2-5, with TRBD1 identical over 9 bases. The sample comprised naive CD4+ T cells sorted from blood. Specified subset: CD45RA+ positively selected. The source is a man aged 25-40 years in good health. This CDR3 is CAWNRGLKETQYF. As DNA, the CDR3 is TGTGCCTGGAACAGGGGGCTGAAAGAGACCCAGTACTTC.